Here is one TCR beta chain with its context. What it recognizes is unknown. The entry originates in a study of OX40 agonist ivuxolimab in advanced cancers. Study-wide context: Among those enrolled, mean age was around 55 years (range roughly 20 to 79) and roughly 84% were male. General study findings and limits: CD8+ T cells (on average) carried more expanded clones than CD4+ T cells.

V was pared by 6 bases and J by 5 bases, with 13 bases between. The germline gives CDR1 PRHDT, CDR2 FYEKMQ (reference sequence). This CDR3 has 14 residues. The protocol was immunoSEQ multiplex PCR, while the TCRdb copy is restricted to in-frame clones and leaves out a portion. The sample lists around 68,000 clones; around 87% were seen once. The rearrangement uses TRBV13 and TRBJ1-4; no definite D call. Specimen: CD4+ or CD8+ T cells sorted from blood, collected in a trial of the OX40 agonist ivuxolimab. The receptor was isolated from an adult with an advanced solid tumor such as melanoma, head and neck, liver or kidney cancer. This CDR3 reads CASRIGSRNEKLFF. CDR3 coding DNA: TGTGCCAGCAGAATAGGGAGCCGCAATGAAAAACTGTTTTTT. Together with reference TRBV13 and TRBJ1-4, the CDR3 gives the full variable domain: AAGVIQSPRHLIKEKRETATLKCYPIPRHDTVYWYQQGPGQDPQFLISFYEKMQSDKGSIPDRFSAQQFSDYHSELNMSSLELGDSALYFCASRIGSRNEKLFFGSGTQLSVL.